Described below is a single TCR beta chain sequence and its context. This specimen belongs to a study of cytomegalovirus exposure and HLA in healthy donors. CDR3 length equals 14 residues. V was clipped by 5 bases and J by 5 bases; unmatched bases: 8. CDR1 and CDR2 from the germline V gene are MDHEN and SYDVKM. The table came from immunoSEQ multiplex PCR; TCRdb's copy has only in-frame clones and leaves some out. The sample holds about 200,000 clones, 83% seen once. The sequence was collected from a woman between 18 and 30 years old in good health and CMV-seronegative. V is TRBV28 and J is TRBJ1-2; 7 nucleotides align to TRBD1. Sequencing was performed on PBMCs. The CDR3 spells CASSPTGALYGYTF. The CDR3 DNA is TGTGCCAGCAGTCCAACAGGGGCCCTTTATGGCTACACCTTC.